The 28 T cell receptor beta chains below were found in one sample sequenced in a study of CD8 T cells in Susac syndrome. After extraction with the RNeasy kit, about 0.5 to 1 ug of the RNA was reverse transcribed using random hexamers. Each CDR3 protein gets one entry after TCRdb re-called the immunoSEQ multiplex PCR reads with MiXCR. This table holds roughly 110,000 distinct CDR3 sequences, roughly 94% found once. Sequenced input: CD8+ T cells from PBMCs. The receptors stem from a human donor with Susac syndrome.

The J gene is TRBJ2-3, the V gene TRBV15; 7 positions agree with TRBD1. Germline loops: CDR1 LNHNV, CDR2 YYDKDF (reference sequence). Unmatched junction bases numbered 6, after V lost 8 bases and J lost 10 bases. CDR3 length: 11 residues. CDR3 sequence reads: CATGHRGSQYF. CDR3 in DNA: TGTGCCACCGGACACAGGGGATCGCAGTATTTT. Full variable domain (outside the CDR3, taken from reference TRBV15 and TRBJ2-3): DAMVIQNPRYQVTQFGKPVTLSCSQTLNHNVMYWYQQKSSQAPKLLFHYYDKDFNNEADTPDNFQSRRPNTSFCFLDIRSPGLGDTAMYLCATGHRGSQYFGPGTRLTVL.

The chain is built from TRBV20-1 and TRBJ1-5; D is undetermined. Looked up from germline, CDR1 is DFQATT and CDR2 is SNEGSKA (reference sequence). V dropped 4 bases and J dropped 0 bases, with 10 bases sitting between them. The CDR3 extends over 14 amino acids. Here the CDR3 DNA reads TGCAGTGCTATTCAGGCTAATAGCAATCAGCCCCAGCATTTT. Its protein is CSAIQANSNQPQHF.

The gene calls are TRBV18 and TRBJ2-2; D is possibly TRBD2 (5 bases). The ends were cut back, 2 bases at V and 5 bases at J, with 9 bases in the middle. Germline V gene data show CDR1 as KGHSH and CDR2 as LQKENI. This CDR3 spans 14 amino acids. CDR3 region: CASSPVGETGELFF. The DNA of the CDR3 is TGTGCCAGCTCACCAGTGGGAGAGACCGGGGAGCTGTTTTTT.

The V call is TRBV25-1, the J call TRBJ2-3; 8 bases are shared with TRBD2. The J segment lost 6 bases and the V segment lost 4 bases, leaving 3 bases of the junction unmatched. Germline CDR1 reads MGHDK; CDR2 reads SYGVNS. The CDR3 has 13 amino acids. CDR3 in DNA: TGTGCCAGCAGTGGTAGCGGGGCGGATACGCAGTATTTT. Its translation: CASSGSGADTQYF.

CDR3 DNA: TGCAGCGCCGAAGGGGGAAACACCATATATTTT. Translated, it gives CSAEGGNTIYF. J is TRBJ1-3 and V is TRBV29-1, with D hard to call. The CDR3 spans 11 residues. Germline V gene sequence: CDR1 SQVTM, CDR2 ANQGSEA. Deletions cut 7 bases from V and 4 bases from J, with 8 bases between.

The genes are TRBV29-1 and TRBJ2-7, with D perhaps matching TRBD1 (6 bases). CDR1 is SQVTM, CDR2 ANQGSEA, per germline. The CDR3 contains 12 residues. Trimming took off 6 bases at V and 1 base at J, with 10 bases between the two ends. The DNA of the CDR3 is TGCAGCGTCCTACAGGGTTCCTACGAGCAGTACTTC. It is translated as CSVLQGSYEQYF.

The CDR3 DNA reads TGCGCCAGCAGCCCGGACTCTGGGACAGGGGTCGAGCAGTACTTC. This encodes CASSPDSGTGVEQYF. The rearrangement joins TRBV5-1 to TRBJ2-7; 10 bases line up with TRBD1. This CDR3 contains 15 residues. Germline V gene sequence: CDR1 SGHRS, CDR2 YFSETQ. V shed 4 bases and J 6 bases; nucleotides not matched to a gene: 10.

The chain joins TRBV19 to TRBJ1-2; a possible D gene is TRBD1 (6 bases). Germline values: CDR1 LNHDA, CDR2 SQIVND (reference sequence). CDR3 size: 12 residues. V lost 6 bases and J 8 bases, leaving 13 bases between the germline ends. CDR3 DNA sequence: TGTGCCAGTAGCACAGGGATTCGAGGCTACACCTTC. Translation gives CASSTGIRGYTF.

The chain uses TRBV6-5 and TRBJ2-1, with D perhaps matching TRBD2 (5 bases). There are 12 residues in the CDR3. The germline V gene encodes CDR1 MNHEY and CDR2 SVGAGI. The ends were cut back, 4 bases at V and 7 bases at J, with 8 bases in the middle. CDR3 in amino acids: CASSSGNNEQFF. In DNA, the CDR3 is TGTGCCAGCAGTTCCGGGAATAATGAGCAGTTCTTC.

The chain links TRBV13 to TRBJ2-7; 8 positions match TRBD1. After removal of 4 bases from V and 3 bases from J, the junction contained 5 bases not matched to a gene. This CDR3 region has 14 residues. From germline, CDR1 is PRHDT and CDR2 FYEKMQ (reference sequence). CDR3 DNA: TGTGCCAGCAGCTCACAGGGGGTGCTCTACGAGCAGTACTTC. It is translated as CASSSQGVLYEQYF. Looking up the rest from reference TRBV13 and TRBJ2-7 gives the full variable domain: AAGVIQSPRHLIKEKRETATLKCYPIPRHDTVYWYQQGPGQDPQFLISFYEKMQSDKGSIPDRFSAQQFSDYHSELNMSSLELGDSALYFCASSSQGVLYEQYFGPGTRLTVT.

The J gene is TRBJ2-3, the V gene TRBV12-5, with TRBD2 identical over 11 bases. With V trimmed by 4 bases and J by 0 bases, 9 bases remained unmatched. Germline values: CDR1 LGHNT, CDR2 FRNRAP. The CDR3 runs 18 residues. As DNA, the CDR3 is TGTGCTAGTGGTTCCACTAGCGGGGGCACCTCTAGCACAGATACGCAGTATTTT. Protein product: CASGSTSGGTSSTDTQYF.

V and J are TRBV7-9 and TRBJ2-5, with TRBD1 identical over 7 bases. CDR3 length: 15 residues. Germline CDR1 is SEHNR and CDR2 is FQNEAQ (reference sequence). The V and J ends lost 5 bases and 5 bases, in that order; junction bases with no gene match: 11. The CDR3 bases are TGTGCCAGCAGCCAAACAGGGGACCCTTGGGAGACCCAGTACTTC. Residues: CASSQTGDPWETQYF.

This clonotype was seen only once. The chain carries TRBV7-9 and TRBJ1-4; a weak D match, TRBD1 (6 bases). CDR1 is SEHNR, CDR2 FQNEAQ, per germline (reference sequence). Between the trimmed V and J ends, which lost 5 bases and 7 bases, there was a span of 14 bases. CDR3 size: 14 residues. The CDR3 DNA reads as TGTGCCAGCAGCCCGACAGGCATTGGTGAAAAACTGTTTTTT. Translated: CASSPTGIGEKLFF.

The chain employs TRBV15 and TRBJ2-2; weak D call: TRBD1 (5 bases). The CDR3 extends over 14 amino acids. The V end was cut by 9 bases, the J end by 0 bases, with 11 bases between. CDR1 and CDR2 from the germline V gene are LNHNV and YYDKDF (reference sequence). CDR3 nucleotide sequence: TGTGCCACTAAGGACACCTCGAACACCGGGGAGCTGTTTTTT. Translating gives CATKDTSNTGELFF.

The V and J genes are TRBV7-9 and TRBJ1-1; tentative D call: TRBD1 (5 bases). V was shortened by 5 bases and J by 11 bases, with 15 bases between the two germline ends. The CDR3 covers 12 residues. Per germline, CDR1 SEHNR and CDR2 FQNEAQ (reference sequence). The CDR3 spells CASSITGDGAFF. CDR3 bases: TGTGCCAGCAGCATAACAGGAGACGGCGCTTTCTTT.

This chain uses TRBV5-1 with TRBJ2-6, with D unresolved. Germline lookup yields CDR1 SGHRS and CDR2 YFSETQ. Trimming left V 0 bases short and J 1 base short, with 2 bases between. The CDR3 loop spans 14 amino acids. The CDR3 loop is CASSLESGANVLTF. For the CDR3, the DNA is TGCGCCAGCAGCTTGGAATCTGGGGCCAACGTCCTGACTTTC.

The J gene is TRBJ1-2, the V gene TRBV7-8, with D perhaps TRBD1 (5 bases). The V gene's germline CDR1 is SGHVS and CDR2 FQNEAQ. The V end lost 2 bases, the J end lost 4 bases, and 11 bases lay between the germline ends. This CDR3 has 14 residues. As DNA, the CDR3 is TGTGCCAGCAGCTTACGTCAGGGTTTCTATGGCTACACCTTC. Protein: CASSLRQGFYGYTF.

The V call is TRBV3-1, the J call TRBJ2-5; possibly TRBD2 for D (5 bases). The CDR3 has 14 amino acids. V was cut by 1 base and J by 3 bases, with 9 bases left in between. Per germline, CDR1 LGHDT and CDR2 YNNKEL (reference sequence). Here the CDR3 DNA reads TGTGCCAGCAGCCAAGGAGGGCCTGAAGAGACCCAGTACTTC. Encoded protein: CASSQGGPEETQYF.

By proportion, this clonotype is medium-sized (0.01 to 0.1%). CDR3 bases: TGCGCCAGCAGCCAAGATTTCAGTTCGGGACAGCCCCAGCATTTT. The encoded protein is CASSQDFSSGQPQHF. V is TRBV4-3 and J is TRBJ1-5; D not certain. The CDR3 is 15 amino acids. Germline-derived CDR1 and CDR2 are LGHNA and YSLEER. Trimming left V 0 bases short and J 7 bases short, with 13 bases between.

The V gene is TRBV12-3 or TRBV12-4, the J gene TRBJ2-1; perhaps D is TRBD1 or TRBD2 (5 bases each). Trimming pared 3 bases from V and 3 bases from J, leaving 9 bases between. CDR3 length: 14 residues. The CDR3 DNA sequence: TGTGCCAGCAGTTTCGGGACGGTCTACAATGAGCAGTTCTTC. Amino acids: CASSFGTVYNEQFF.

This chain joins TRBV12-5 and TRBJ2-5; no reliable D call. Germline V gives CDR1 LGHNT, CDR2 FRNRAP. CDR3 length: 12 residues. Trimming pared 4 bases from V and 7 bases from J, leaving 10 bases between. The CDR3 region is CASGSTERTQYF. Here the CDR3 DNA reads TGTGCTAGTGGTTCCACGGAGCGGACCCAGTACTTC.

CDR3 loop: CATSSLLVPGDEQFF. CDR3 in DNA: TGTGCCACCAGCAGCCTTTTAGTCCCCGGGGATGAGCAGTTCTTC. This chain uses TRBV15 with TRBJ2-1; a weak D match, TRBD2 (5 bases). The germline CDR1 and CDR2 sequences are LNHNV and YYDKDF (reference sequence). The CDR3 has 15 residues. Trimming removed 3 bases at V and 8 bases at J, with 17 bases between.

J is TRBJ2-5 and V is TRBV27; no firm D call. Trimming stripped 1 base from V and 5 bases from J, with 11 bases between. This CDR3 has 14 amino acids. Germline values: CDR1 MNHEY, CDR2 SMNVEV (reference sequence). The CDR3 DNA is TGTGCCAGCAGTTTATATCTGGACGGGGAGACCCAGTACTTC. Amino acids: CASSLYLDGETQYF.

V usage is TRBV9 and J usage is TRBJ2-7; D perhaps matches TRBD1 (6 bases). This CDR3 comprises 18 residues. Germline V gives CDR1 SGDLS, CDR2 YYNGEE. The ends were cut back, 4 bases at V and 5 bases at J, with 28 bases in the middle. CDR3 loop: CASSSSGGQSALKNEQYF. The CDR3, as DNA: TGTGCCAGCAGCTCAAGCGGAGGACAGTCGGCCCTTAAGAACGAGCAGTACTTC.

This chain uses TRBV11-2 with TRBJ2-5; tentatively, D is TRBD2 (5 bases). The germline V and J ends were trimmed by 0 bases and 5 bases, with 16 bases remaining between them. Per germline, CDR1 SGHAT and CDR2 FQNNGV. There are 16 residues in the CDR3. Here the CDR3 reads CASSLDLLGSGETQYF. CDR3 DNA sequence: TGTGCCAGCAGCTTAGATCTTCTAGGGTCGGGGGAGACCCAGTACTTC. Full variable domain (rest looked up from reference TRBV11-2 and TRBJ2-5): EAGVAQSPRYKIIEKRQSVAFWCNPISGHATLYWYQQILGQGPKLLIQFQNNGVVDDSQLPKDRFSAERLKGVDSTLKIQPAKLEDSAVYLCASSLDLLGSGETQYFGPGTRLLVL.

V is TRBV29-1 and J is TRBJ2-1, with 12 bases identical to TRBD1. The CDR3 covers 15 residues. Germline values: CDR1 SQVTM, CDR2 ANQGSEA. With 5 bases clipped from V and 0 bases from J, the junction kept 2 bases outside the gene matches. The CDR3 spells CSVWGQGASYNEQFF. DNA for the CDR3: TGCAGCGTTTGGGGACAGGGGGCCTCCTACAATGAGCAGTTCTTC.

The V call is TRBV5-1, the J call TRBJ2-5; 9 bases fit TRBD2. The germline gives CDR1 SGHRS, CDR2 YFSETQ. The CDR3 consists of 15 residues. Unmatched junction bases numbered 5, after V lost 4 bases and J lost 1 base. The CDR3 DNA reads TGCGCCAGCAGCACGGGCGGGGGGGCCCAAGAGACCCAGTACTTC. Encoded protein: CASSTGGGAQETQYF.

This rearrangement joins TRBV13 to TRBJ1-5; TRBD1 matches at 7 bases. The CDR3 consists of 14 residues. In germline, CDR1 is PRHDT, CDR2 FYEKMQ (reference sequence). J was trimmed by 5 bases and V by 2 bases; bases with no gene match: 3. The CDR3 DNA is TGTGCCAGCAGCTTAAGAACAGGGGATCAGCCCCAGCATTTT. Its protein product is CASSLRTGDQPQHF.